The sequence of this T cell receptor (beta chain) was determined in a study of OX40 agonist ivuxolimab in advanced cancers. Generated by immunoSEQ multiplex PCR, the TCRdb table keeps only in-frame clones and is missing some. The sample lists about 6,500 clones, about two thirds occurring once. The CDR3 is 16 amino acids. In germline, CDR1 is SEHNR, CDR2 FQNEAQ (reference sequence). V shed 3 bases and J shed 0 bases, with 12 bases lying between them. The material was CD4+ or CD8+ T cells sorted from blood, obtained in a trial of the OX40 agonist ivuxolimab. The sequence came from an adult with an advanced solid tumor such as melanoma, head and neck, liver or kidney cancer. The J gene is TRBJ2-4, the V gene TRBV7-9; TRBD2 is a possible D gene (5 bases). The CDR3 bases are TGTGCCAGCAGCTTGGAAAGCGGATTAGCCAAAAACATTCAGTACTTC. It is translated as CASSLESGLAKNIQYF. The whole variable domain, remainder taken from reference TRBV7-9 and TRBJ2-4, is DTGVSQNPRHKITKRGQNVTFRCDPISEHNRLYWYRQTLGQGPEFLTYFQNEAQLEKSRLLSDRFSAERPKGSFSTLEIQRTEQGDSAMYLCASSLESGLAKNIQYFGAGTRLSVL.